This entry features one T cell receptor (beta chain) sequence. The entry originates in a study of blood T cell repertoires in COVID-19. Sequencing used immunoSEQ multiplex PCR; TCRdb keeps in-frame clones, though not all of them. The table shows some 150,000 clones, with 87% occurring only once. Germline values: CDR1 KGHSH, CDR2 LQKENI. V gave up 1 base and J gave up 1 base, with 10 bases separating them. The CDR3 extends over 15 amino acids. Sequencing was done on a sample of peripheral blood. This chain connects TRBV18 to TRBJ2-5; D possibly corresponds to TRBD1 (6 bases). The receptor was isolated from a man aged 50 to 60 with active COVID-19. Here the CDR3 reads CASSPLQGVQETQYF. In DNA form, the CDR3 reads TGTGCCAGCTCACCACTACAGGGAGTCCAAGAGACCCAGTACTTC.